This T cell receptor beta chain was found in a study of T cell repertoires in cytomegalovirus infection. Turning to this clonotype: Antigen: not known.

One entry per CDR3 protein, called by TCRdb with MiXCR from the reads. There are a few hundred thousand distinct CDR3 sequences in the sample; around 40% occur only once, and more than 40% lies in the top ten. The CDR3 consists of 16 residues. V was shortened by 6 bases and J by 0 bases, with 15 bases between the two germline ends. Germline loops: CDR1 SGHVS, CDR2 FNYEAQ. Sequenced material: cultured PBMCs, taken from culture after CMV antigen stimulation. V gene TRBV7-6 combines with J gene TRBJ2-1, with a weak D call TRBD2 (5 bases). The receptor comes from a human donor in good health (CMV status not recorded). Some clones in this sample may be carry-over from other donors' samples. As DNA, the CDR3 is TGTGCCAGCAGTTTAAATAGCGCCAGCTCCTACAATGAGCAGTTCTTC. The encoded protein is CASSLNSASSYNEQFF.